Listed below are T cell receptor beta chains from one sample, sequenced in a study of vaccination and CD4 T cells after COVID-19. For these receptors, no antigen is known. TCRdb redid the calling of the PCR reads with MiXCR, one entry per CDR3 protein. The sample comprises about 18,000 distinct CDR3 sequences, roughly 62% of which are singletons, and roughly 5.2% rests with the top ten. This specimen was CD4+ T cells from blood, cultured in vitro, taken after SARS-CoV-2 vaccination. The source of these receptors is a human donor who had recovered from COVID-19. Each CDR3 is given with its conserved first and last residue. A D gene is named only where the DNA matches it firmly. Rows give clone size only sometimes, using once, few, many, or a class for an expanded clone.

clone_size: -
d_call: -
j_call: TRBJ1-1
v_call: TRBV28
cdr3_aa: CASSLLSRNTEAFF
cdr3_nt: TGTGCCAGCAGTTTATTATCCAGGAACACTGAAGCTTTCTTT

clone_size: -
d_call: -
j_call: TRBJ2-5
v_call: TRBV25-1
cdr3_aa: CASKPGTQETQYF
cdr3_nt: TGTGCCAGCAAGCCGGGTACCCAAGAGACCCAGTACTTC

clone_size: once
d_call: -
j_call: TRBJ2-4
v_call: TRBV20-1
cdr3_aa: CSARATGTKLRAIQYF
cdr3_nt: TGCAGTGCTAGAGCAACCGGGACCAAATTACGTGCCATTCAGTACTTC

clone_size: -
d_call: TRBD2
j_call: TRBJ2-2
v_call: TRBV24-1
cdr3_aa: CATRSGSNTGELFF
cdr3_nt: TGTGCCACCAGGAGCGGGAGTAACACCGGGGAGCTGTTTTTT

clone_size: -
d_call: -
j_call: TRBJ1-2
v_call: TRBV6-5
cdr3_aa: CASSYSGWSWGYTF
cdr3_nt: TGTGCCAGCAGTTACTCCGGGTGGAGTTGGGGCTACACCTTC

clone_size: -
d_call: -
j_call: TRBJ2-7
v_call: TRBV7-9
cdr3_aa: CASSLGGQTYEQYF
cdr3_nt: TGTGCCAGCAGCTTAGGAGGACAGACCTACGAGCAGTACTTC

clone_size: -
d_call: -
j_call: TRBJ2-7
v_call: TRBV24-1
cdr3_aa: CATSDLIYEQYF
cdr3_nt: TGTGCCACCAGTGATTTAATCTACGAGCAGTACTTC

clone_size: -
d_call: TRBD2
j_call: TRBJ2-1
v_call: TRBV20-1
cdr3_aa: CSARVGLAGGPDSSYNEQFF
cdr3_nt: TGCAGTGCTAGGGTCGGACTAGCGGGGGGTCCTGATAGCTCCTACAATGAGCAGTTCTTC

clone_size: -
d_call: TRBD1
j_call: TRBJ1-2
v_call: TRBV6-2/TRBV6-3
cdr3_aa: CAAGAGGLGYTF
cdr3_nt: TGTGCCGCCGGGGCAGGGGGCCTAGGCTACACCTTC

clone_size: few
d_call: -
j_call: TRBJ1-6
v_call: TRBV2
cdr3_aa: CASSDWQGNSPLHF
cdr3_nt: TGTGCCAGCAGTGATTGGCAGGGGAATTCACCCCTCCACTTT

clone_size: -
d_call: -
j_call: TRBJ2-5
v_call: TRBV24-1
cdr3_aa: CATSEGGIETQYF
cdr3_nt: TGTGCCACCAGTGAGGGGGGCATCGAGACCCAGTACTTC

clone_size: few
d_call: TRBD2
j_call: TRBJ2-7
v_call: TRBV11-3
cdr3_aa: CASTHRGGPRWHEQYF
cdr3_nt: TGTGCCAGCACCCACCGGGGAGGGCCGAGGTGGCACGAGCAGTACTTC

clone_size: -
d_call: TRBD1
j_call: TRBJ2-3
v_call: TRBV20-1
cdr3_aa: CSADRQGEDTQYF
cdr3_nt: TGCAGTGCTGATAGACAGGGGGAAGATACGCAGTATTTT

clone_size: -
d_call: -
j_call: TRBJ1-1
v_call: TRBV20-1
cdr3_aa: CSAKGTRGYTEAFF
cdr3_nt: TGCAGTGCTAAGGGGACCCGTGGGTACACTGAAGCTTTCTTT

clone_size: few
d_call: TRBD1
j_call: TRBJ1-2
v_call: TRBV6-1
cdr3_aa: CASIRNTGGNYGYTF
cdr3_nt: TGTGCCAGCATACGAAATACAGGGGGTAACTATGGCTACACCTTC

clone_size: -
d_call: -
j_call: TRBJ1-6
v_call: TRBV7-2
cdr3_aa: CASSLDGRNNSPLHF
cdr3_nt: TGTGCCAGCAGCTTAGATGGCAGGAATAATTCACCCCTCCACTTT

clone_size: -
d_call: -
j_call: TRBJ1-1
v_call: TRBV5-1
cdr3_aa: CASSPGRTAGGAFF
cdr3_nt: TGCGCCAGCAGCCCGGGCCGAACGGCCGGGGGAGCTTTCTTT

clone_size: -
d_call: -
j_call: TRBJ1-6
v_call: TRBV20-1
cdr3_aa: CSATNTGISSYNSPLHF
cdr3_nt: TGCAGTGCTACAAATACTGGGATTAGCTCCTATAATTCACCCCTCCACTTT

clone_size: -
d_call: TRBD2
j_call: TRBJ2-3
v_call: TRBV20-1
cdr3_aa: CSAPGRGSTDTQYF
cdr3_nt: TGCAGTGCTCCTGGGCGGGGGTCGACAGATACGCAGTATTTT

clone_size: few
d_call: TRBD2
j_call: TRBJ2-1
v_call: TRBV2
cdr3_aa: CASIYTGLVNNEQFF
cdr3_nt: TGTGCCAGCATATACACCGGACTAGTGAACAATGAGCAGTTCTTC

clone_size: -
d_call: -
j_call: TRBJ1-2
v_call: TRBV7-8
cdr3_aa: CASSLATETWTSIGYTF
cdr3_nt: TGTGCCAGCAGCTTAGCGACAGAGACATGGACCTCAATAGGCTACACCTTC

clone_size: -
d_call: -
j_call: TRBJ1-2
v_call: TRBV5-1
cdr3_aa: CASSLDARGNYGYTF
cdr3_nt: TGCGCCAGCAGCTTGGATGCCAGGGGTAACTATGGCTACACCTTC

clone_size: -
d_call: -
j_call: TRBJ1-1
v_call: TRBV28
cdr3_aa: CASSLILDTEAFF
cdr3_nt: TGTGCCAGCAGTTTAATCCTCGACACTGAAGCTTTCTTT

clone_size: few
d_call: -
j_call: TRBJ1-1
v_call: TRBV29-1
cdr3_aa: CSVVTGMGTEAFF
cdr3_nt: TGCAGCGTAGTAACAGGGATGGGCACTGAAGCTTTCTTT

clone_size: -
d_call: -
j_call: TRBJ2-5
v_call: TRBV5-4
cdr3_aa: CASRLDSGSETQYF
cdr3_nt: TGTGCCAGCAGGCTGGACAGTGGGTCGGAGACCCAGTACTTC

clone_size: -
d_call: TRBD1
j_call: TRBJ1-1
v_call: TRBV2
cdr3_aa: CASSELTGGQAEAFF
cdr3_nt: TGTGCCAGCAGTGAATTGACAGGGGGCCAGGCTGAAGCTTTCTTT